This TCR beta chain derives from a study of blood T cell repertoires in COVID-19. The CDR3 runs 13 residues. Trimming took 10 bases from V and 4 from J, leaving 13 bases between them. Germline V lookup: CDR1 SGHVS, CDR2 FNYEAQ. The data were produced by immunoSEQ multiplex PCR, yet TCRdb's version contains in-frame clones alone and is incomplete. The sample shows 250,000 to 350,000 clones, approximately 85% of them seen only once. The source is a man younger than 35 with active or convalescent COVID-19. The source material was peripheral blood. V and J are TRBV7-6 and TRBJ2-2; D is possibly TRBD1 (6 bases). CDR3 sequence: CATRDRITGELFF. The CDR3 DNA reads TGTGCCACCCGCGACAGGATCACCGGGGAGCTGTTTTTT. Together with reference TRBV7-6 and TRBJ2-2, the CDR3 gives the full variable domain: GAGVSQSPRYKVTKRGQDVALRCDPISGHVSLYWYRQALGQGPEFLTYFNYEAQQDKSGLPNDRFSAERPEGSISTLTIQRTEQRDSAMYRCATRDRITGELFFGEGSRLTVL.